The subject of this entry is one T cell receptor beta chain. Its target is unknown. Both 60 Vbeta primers and 13 Jbeta primers went into the PCR. Here immunoSEQ multiplex PCR was the method, and the copy in TCRdb shows in-frame clones only, minus some. The profile shows some 200,000 clones, just over 75% of them singletons. From germline, CDR1 is GTSNPN and CDR2 SVGIG (reference sequence). The CDR3 loop spans 13 amino acids. The V end lost 4 bases, the J end lost 6 bases, and 15 bases lay between the germline ends. These data originate in a study of cytomegalovirus exposure and HLA in healthy donors. Findings and limits, study-wide: While the bulk of TCR sequences proved rare, some public TCRs turned up in many donors. In vitro work confirmed that a few CMV-associated chains recognize CMV antigens.

Sample: PBMCs. The sequence was collected from a woman aged 55-69 years in good health and CMV-seropositive. The chain uses TRBV30 and TRBJ1-2; D may be TRBD1 (6 bases). The CDR3 region is CAWNGRTADGYTF. The CDR3, as DNA: TGTGCCTGGAACGGACGGACAGCGGATGGCTACACCTTC.